This record looks at one T cell receptor (beta chain) sequence and its context. The data derive from a study of shared clonotypes between healthy human individuals. Cells designated naive CD8 were CD45RO-negative and were positively selected for CCR7, with terminally differentiated effector memory CD45RA+ cells excluded. Sequencing was performed with immunoSEQ multiplex PCR; in TCRdb, only in-frame clones are kept and a portion is missing. The sample records about 870,000 clones, around 92% being singletons. The TCR was taken from a young man in good health. The specimen was naive CD8+ T cells sorted from blood.

The CDR3 is CASSVVGVRDLNNEQFF. In nucleotides, the CDR3 is TGTGCCAGCAGCGTAGTAGGAGTGAGGGACCTAAACAATGAGCAGTTCTTC. This chain connects TRBV9 to TRBJ2-1; D may match TRBD1 or TRBD2 (5 bases each). The CDR3 is 17 residues long. The V end lost 0 bases, the J end lost 5 bases, and 18 bases lay between the germline ends. Germline loops: CDR1 SGDLS, CDR2 YYNGEE.